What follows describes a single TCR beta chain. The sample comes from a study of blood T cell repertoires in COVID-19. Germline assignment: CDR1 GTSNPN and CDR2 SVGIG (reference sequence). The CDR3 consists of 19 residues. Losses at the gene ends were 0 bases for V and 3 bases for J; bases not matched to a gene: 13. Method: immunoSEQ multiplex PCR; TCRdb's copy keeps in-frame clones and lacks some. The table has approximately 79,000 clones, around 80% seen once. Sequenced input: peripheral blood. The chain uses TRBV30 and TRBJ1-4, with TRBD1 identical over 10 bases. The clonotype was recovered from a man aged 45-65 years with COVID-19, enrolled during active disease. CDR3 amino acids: CAWSVRDRGRWESNEKLFF. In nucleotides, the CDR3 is TGTGCCTGGAGTGTACGGGACAGGGGCCGATGGGAGTCTAATGAAAAACTGTTTTTT.